The 27 T cell receptor beta chains in this list originate from one sample, sequenced in a study of identical twins. TCRdb analysed the 5' RACE reads with MiXCR anew, one entry per CDR3 protein. In the table there are some 760,000 distinct CDR3 sequences, 15% to 20% of which are singletons. The same data also went into a second study, on T cells expressing NK-cell markers.

Material: PBMCs. Receptors were obtained from a woman aged 18-29 years in good health.

The sample holds a few counts of this clonotype. The J gene is TRBJ2-1, the V gene TRBV7-6, with TRBD1 identical over 9 bases. Looked up from germline, CDR1 is SGHVS and CDR2 is FNYEAQ. The CDR3 length is 14 residues. J lost 7 bases, V lost 4 bases, and 5 bases had no gene match. CDR3 nucleotides: TGTGCCAGCAGCTCCCGGGACAGGGATAATGAGCAGTTCTTC. Translation: CASSSRDRDNEQFF.

This clonotype was found a few times. The CDR3 here is CASSVRPGGQNNEQFF. The DNA for the CDR3 is TGCGCCAGCAGCGTCCGTCCGGGGGGGCAAAACAATGAGCAGTTCTTC. The chain is built from TRBV5-1 and TRBJ2-1; 8 bases map to TRBD2. This CDR3 is 16 amino acids long. Germline V lookup: CDR1 SGHRS, CDR2 YFSETQ. After removal of 4 bases from V and 5 bases from J, the junction contained 11 bases not matched to a gene.

This sequence joins TRBV5-5 and TRBJ2-7, with D possibly called TRBD1 or TRBD2 (5 bases each). The V end lost 0 bases, the J end lost 2 bases, and 18 bases lay between the germline ends. Germline V gene sequence: CDR1 SGHKS, CDR2 YYEKEE (reference sequence). This CDR3 is 17 amino acids long. The chain's CDR3 is CASSLADPGARPYEQYF. The CDR3 DNA follows: TGTGCCAGCAGCTTGGCCGATCCCGGGGCCAGACCCTACGAGCAGTACTTC.

A few counts support this clonotype. The chain uses TRBV20-1 and TRBJ2-5, with D possibly TRBD1 on 6 matching bases. The germline gives CDR1 DFQATT, CDR2 SNEGSKA (reference sequence). The CDR3 loop spans 13 amino acids. The V and J ends lost 6 bases and 2 bases respectively, with 13 bases between them. The CDR3 DNA follows: TGCAGTGCAAACGGACAGAAACAAGAGACCCAGTACTTC. Translation: CSANGQKQETQYF.

The V and J genes are TRBV29-1 and TRBJ2-3; TRBD2 agrees at 11 bases. The CDR3 sequence is 13 residues long. V gave up 4 bases and J gave up 9 bases; unmatched junction bases: 6. Germline CDR1 and CDR2: SQVTM and ANQGSEA. The CDR3: CSVGTSGQGTQYF. CDR3 sequence (DNA): TGCAGCGTTGGGACTAGCGGGCAGGGCACGCAGTATTTT.

At least ten counts were recorded for this clonotype. V gene TRBV6-1 combines with J gene TRBJ1-2; D is possibly TRBD1 (6 bases). The CDR3 sequence is 14 residues long. V lost 6 bases and J 13 bases, leaving 24 bases between the germline ends. Looked up from germline, CDR1 is MNHNS and CDR2 is SASEGT. The CDR3 nucleotides are TGTGCCAGCAGCACTACAGGAGGGGGAACCCTGGGCACCTTC. It specifies CASSTTGGGTLGTF.

V usage is TRBV7-8 and J usage is TRBJ1-1, with unresolved D. V dropped 5 bases and J dropped 0 bases, with 7 bases sitting between them. In germline, CDR1 is SGHVS, CDR2 FQNEAQ. The CDR3 loop spans 13 amino acids. The CDR3 is CASSARVNTEAFF. The CDR3 nucleotides are TGTGCCAGCAGCGCTCGAGTGAACACTGAAGCTTTCTTT.

The gene calls are TRBV4-3 and TRBJ2-3; TRBD2 agrees at 11 bases. The V and J ends lost 1 base and 4 bases, in that order; junction bases with no gene match: 4. The CDR3 spans 16 residues. The germline gives CDR1 LGHNA, CDR2 YSLEER. The CDR3 loop reads CASSQGVSGRADTQYF. DNA of the CDR3: TGCGCCAGCAGCCAAGGCGTTAGCGGGAGGGCAGATACGCAGTATTTT.

At least ten counts were recorded for this clonotype. The junction departs from germline at one end; a sequencing error may be responsible. This sequence joins TRBV7-7 and TRBJ2-1, with 8 bases that match TRBD1. There are 15 residues in the CDR3. Germline CDR1 SSHAT, CDR2 FNYEAQ (reference sequence). The CDR3 reads CASSWGDRTYNEQFF. CDR3 in DNA: TGTGCTAGCAGCTGGGGGGACAGGACCTACAATGAGCAGTTCTTC.

The genes are TRBV6-1 and TRBJ2-1, with 11 bases fitting TRBD2. CDR3 length equals 17 residues. Germline-derived CDR1 and CDR2 are MNHNS and SASEGT. After removal of 6 bases from V and 4 bases from J, the junction contained 11 bases not matched to a gene. This chain's CDR3 is CASRVGGTSGGYNEQFF. The CDR3 DNA is TGTGCCAGCAGAGTCGGTGGGACTAGCGGAGGTTACAATGAGCAGTTCTTC.

V gene TRBV20-1 combines with J gene TRBJ1-6; D might be TRBD1 (5 bases). The V end lost 6 bases, the J end lost 9 bases, and 18 bases lay between the germline ends. Germline CDR1 reads DFQATT; CDR2 reads SNEGSKA (reference sequence). CDR3 length equals 14 residues. As DNA, the CDR3 is TGCAGTGCCCAAGAAGGGGATCTACGTTCACCCCTCCACTTT. Its protein product is CSAQEGDLRSPLHF.

This clonotype was found a few times. The V and J genes are TRBV20-1 and TRBJ2-2, with a possible D match to TRBD1 (5 bases). This CDR3 contains 16 residues. From germline, CDR1 is DFQATT and CDR2 SNEGSKA (reference sequence). The ends were cut back, 0 bases at V and 0 bases at J, with 11 bases in the middle. This CDR3 is CSARDLTAANTGELFF. The CDR3 DNA reads as TGCAGTGCTAGAGATCTGACAGCCGCGAACACCGGGGAGCTGTTTTTT.

The CDR3 region is CASSLNRGLRDTEAFF. CDR3 bases: TGTGCCAGCAGCTTAAACAGGGGGCTACGTGACACTGAAGCTTTCTTT. The rearrangement uses TRBV5-4 and TRBJ1-1; 9 positions match TRBD1. CDR1 and CDR2 from the germline V gene are SGHNT and YYREEE (reference sequence). CDR3 length: 16 amino acids. The V segment lost 2 bases and the J segment 3 bases; nucleotides outside the gene matches: 8. Based on the CDR3 plus reference TRBV5-4 and TRBJ1-1, the full variable domain is ETGVTQSPTHLIKTRGQQVTLRCSSQSGHNTVSWYQQALGQGPQFIFQYYREEENGRGNFPPRFSGLQFPNYSSELNVNALELDDSALYLCASSLNRGLRDTEAFFGQGTRLTVV.

V and J are TRBV7-6 and TRBJ1-1; D gene uncertain. Germline V gene sequence: CDR1 SGHVS, CDR2 FNYEAQ. The V gene lost 0 bases and the J gene lost 5 bases, with 10 bases spanning the gap. The CDR3 consists of 14 residues. CDR3 sequence (DNA): TGTGCCAGCAGCTTAGCGCTGGAAAGTACTGAAGCTTTCTTT. Its protein is CASSLALESTEAFF.

The chain recombines TRBV28 with TRBJ2-7; TRBD1 matches 11 bases. The CDR3 sequence is 14 residues long. Germline V gene lookup returns CDR1 MDHEN and CDR2 SYDVKM. V lost 8 bases to trimming and J lost 3 bases; unmatched junction nucleotides: 6. The DNA of the CDR3 is TGTGCCAGCCGAGGACAGGGGGCGATCTACGAGCAGTACTTC. Its translation is CASRGQGAIYEQYF.

The chain combines TRBV10-1 with TRBJ1-5, with no clear D. Germline-derived CDR1 and CDR2 are WNHNN and SYGVQD (reference sequence). The V end lost 0 bases, the J end lost 1 base, and 10 bases lay between the germline ends. This CDR3 is 16 amino acids long. The CDR3 spells CASSESEVLSNQPQHF. The CDR3 coding sequence is TGCGCCAGCAGTGAGTCGGAGGTATTAAGCAATCAGCCCCAGCATTTT.

This clonotype was detected many times. This chain links TRBV10-3 with TRBJ2-4, with 7 bases fitting TRBD2. CDR3 length: 16 residues. V shed 0 bases and J 0 bases; nucleotides not matched to a gene: 2. From germline, CDR1 is ENHRY and CDR2 SYGVKD. The CDR3 reads CAISESAGVAKNIQYF. For the CDR3, the DNA is TGTGCCATCAGTGAGTCGGCGGGGGTAGCCAAAAACATTCAGTACTTC.

The J gene is TRBJ2-7, the V gene TRBV5-1, with 7 positions matching TRBD1. Trimming removed 1 base from V and 1 base from J; junction bases left unmatched: 5. Germline lookup yields CDR1 SGHRS and CDR2 YFSETQ. The CDR3 consists of 15 residues. The CDR3, as DNA: TGCGCCAGCAGCTTGTTCGGGGACAGTTCCTACGAGCAGTACTTC. This translates into CASSLFGDSSYEQYF.

This clonotype was seen more than once but under ten times. This chain joins TRBV29-1 and TRBJ2-3, with 14 positions matching TRBD2. The CDR3 is 15 residues long. V lost 6 bases, J lost 5 bases, and 7 bases stayed unmatched. Per germline, CDR1 SQVTM and CDR2 ANQGSEA. The CDR3 sequence: CSVVGLAGGGDTQYF. The CDR3 region has the DNA TGCAGCGTCGTCGGACTAGCGGGGGGCGGAGATACGCAGTATTTT.

The table lists this clonotype with a few counts. The chain has TRBV6-2 or TRBV6-3 and TRBJ2-2, with 7 bases fitting TRBD1. Germline CDR1 and CDR2: MNHEY and SVGEGT. J lost 6 bases, V lost 5 bases, and 21 bases had no gene match. The CDR3 covers 19 residues. The CDR3 loop is CASSPRQGAGAAEPGELFF. For the CDR3, the DNA is TGTGCCAGCAGTCCACGACAGGGCGCGGGCGCGGCCGAACCCGGGGAGCTGTTTTTT.

This clonotype was seen once. V gene TRBV6-5 combines with J gene TRBJ1-1, with TRBD1 matching 8 bases. The V gene end was trimmed by 2 bases and the J gene end by 1 base; junction bases not matched to a gene: 3. Germline V lookup: CDR1 MNHEY, CDR2 SVGAGI. The CDR3 runs 15 residues. For the CDR3, the DNA is TGTGCCAGCAGTTACCGGACAGGGCAGAACACTGAAGCTTTCTTT. Amino acid sequence: CASSYRTGQNTEAFF.

J is TRBJ2-2 and V is TRBV11-3, with no clear D. Germline loops: CDR1 SGHNT, CDR2 YENEEA. The CDR3 runs to 13 residues. The V gene lost 4 bases and the J gene lost 7 bases, with 10 bases spanning the gap. CDR3 DNA: TGTGCCAGCAGCTGGTCATACGGCGGGGAGCTGTTTTTT. This sequence encodes CASSWSYGGELFF. The variable domain in full, completed from reference TRBV11-3 and TRBJ2-2, reads EAGVVQSPRYKIIEKKQPVAFWCNPISGHNTLYWYLQNLGQGPELLIRYENEEAVDDSQLPKDRFSAERLKGVDSTLKIQPAELGDSAVYLCASSWSYGGELFFGEGSRLTVL.

The V call is TRBV5-6, the J call TRBJ1-2, with D uncertain. The germline V and J ends were trimmed by 3 bases and 6 bases, with 12 bases remaining between them. The CDR3 contains 13 residues. Germline CDR1 reads SGHDT; CDR2 reads YYEEEE. CDR3 sequence (DNA): TGTGCCAGCAGCTCCGCCTTAATGGATGGCTACACCTTC. This codes for CASSSALMDGYTF.

This clonotype was recorded a few times. The chain combines TRBV20-1 with TRBJ2-1; D call uncertain. V lost 4 bases, J lost 6 bases, and 7 bases lay in between. The CDR3 contains 11 residues. Germline V lookup: CDR1 DFQATT, CDR2 SNEGSKA (reference sequence). CDR3 loop: CSAIKINEQFF. The CDR3 nucleotides are TGCAGTGCTATTAAAATCAATGAGCAGTTCTTC.

This clonotype has more than one count but fewer than ten. The genes are TRBV12-3 or TRBV12-4 and TRBJ2-7, with no clear D. CDR3 length: 16 amino acids. V was clipped by 7 bases and J by 3 bases, with 22 bases between them. CDR3 nucleotides: TGTGCCAGCATCTCCGTGTGCCGGATCTTCCTCTACGAGCAGTACTTC. Translating it yields CASISVCRIFLYEQYF.

The chain combines TRBV27 with TRBJ2-1, with 10 bases identical to TRBD2. CDR1 is MNHEY and CDR2 is SMNVEV in the germline V gene (reference sequence). Germline trimming cut 5 bases from V and 8 bases from J; bases unmatched to any gene: 12. This CDR3 is 16 amino acids long. CDR3 region: CASSPLAGAGGYEQFF. CDR3 sequence (DNA): TGTGCCAGCAGTCCGCTAGCGGGGGCGGGGGGGTATGAGCAGTTCTTC.

The chain combines TRBV12-5 with TRBJ2-3; D remains ambiguous. V lost 0 bases to trimming and J lost 5 bases, with 3 bases between them. The CDR3 consists of 12 residues. Germline-derived CDR1 and CDR2 are LGHNT and FRNRAP. The CDR3 region is CASGLVVDTQYF. The CDR3 bases are TGTGCTAGTGGTTTGGTAGTAGATACGCAGTATTTT.